This T cell receptor (beta chain) was sequenced during a study of blood T cell repertoires in COVID-19. Study background: COVID-19 samples collected from the United States, Italy and Spain covered acute and convalescent phases.

Source study methods: Scientists estimated how many nucleated cells there were by amplifying reference gene primers. Assay: immunoSEQ multiplex PCR; the TCRdb copy retains only in-frame clones and omits some. V and J calls and clone size follow that table, whereas D and trimming were derived from the DNA. Found here are under 500,000 clones, about 89% of them singletons; the top ten hold more than 4%. Source material: peripheral blood. This clonotype was obtained from a woman aged 30 to 39 with acute or convalescent COVID-19.

CDR3 residues: CASSEWVGQGFNSPLHF. CDR3 nucleotides: TGTGCCAGCAGCGAGTGGGTGGGACAGGGTTTTAATTCACCCCTCCACTTT. This chain connects TRBV11-2 to TRBJ1-6; 9 bases line up with TRBD1. This CDR3 has 17 residues. Germline V gene data show CDR1 as SGHAT and CDR2 as FQNNGV. J gave up 6 bases and V 5 bases, and 11 bases lay outside the gene matches.